Presented here are 5 T cell receptor beta chains from one specimen sequenced in a study of T cell repertoires in cytomegalovirus infection. MiXCR, applied by TCRdb to the reads, yields one record per CDR3 protein. The sample gives fewer than 250,000 distinct CDR3 sequences, roughly 23% of which show up once; around a sixth is in the top ten. The sequencing sample was made of CD8+ T cells from PBMCs. Every receptor here comes from a human donor in good health (CMV status not recorded). Some clones in this sample may be carry-over from other donors' samples.

The V call is TRBV7-8, the J call TRBJ2-7; D unclear. CDR3 size: 14 residues. Per the germline V gene, CDR1 is SGHVS and CDR2 is FQNEAQ. V was pared by 2 bases and J by 2 bases, with 10 bases between. The CDR3 DNA reads TGTGCCAGCAGCTTAATACCTGGGACCTACGAGCAGTACTTC. Amino acids: CASSLIPGTYEQYF.

The J gene is TRBJ2-1, the V gene TRBV14, with unresolved D. The V end was cut by 1 base, the J end by 6 bases, with 7 bases between. There are 13 residues in the CDR3. Germline V lookup: CDR1 SGHDN, CDR2 FVKESK. CDR3 in amino acids: CASSQARTNEQFF. The CDR3 nucleotides read TGTGCCAGCAGCCAAGCTAGAACCAATGAGCAGTTCTTC.

V usage is TRBV7-2 and J usage is TRBJ1-3; TRBD1 agrees at 12 bases. Germline CDR1 reads SGHTA; CDR2 reads FQGNSA. Trimming took 4 bases from V and 4 from J; bases not matched to a gene: 8. This CDR3 is 17 amino acids long. CDR3 coding DNA: TGTGCCAGCAGCTCCGGGACAGGGGGCGTGGTAGGAAACACCATATATTTT. Translated, it gives CASSSGTGGVVGNTIYF.

This clonotype has only a few counts. The chain is built from TRBV28 and TRBJ2-7; D possibly matches TRBD1 or TRBD2 (5 bases each). Germline V gives CDR1 MDHEN, CDR2 SYDVKM. This CDR3 is 14 amino acids long. The V gene lost 5 bases and the J gene lost 3 bases, with 14 bases spanning the gap. The CDR3 region is CASSNAGSFYEQYF. In nucleotides, the CDR3 is TGTGCCAGCAGTAATGCAGGGAGTTTCTACGAGCAGTACTTC.

The chain carries TRBV7-9 and TRBJ2-1; 9 positions agree with TRBD2. V gave up 2 bases and J gave up 7 bases; unmatched junction bases: 6. Per germline, CDR1 SEHNR and CDR2 FQNEAQ (reference sequence). The CDR3 is 15 residues long. The CDR3 region is CASSLSETSGNEQFF. CDR3 DNA: TGTGCCAGCAGCTTATCTGAGACTAGCGGAAATGAGCAGTTCTTC.